This is a list of T cell receptor beta chains from one sample in a study of technical replicates of blood from several donors. Method: immunoSEQ multiplex PCR; TCRdb's copy keeps in-frame clones and lacks some. Among 45,000 to 55,000 clones, 85% to 95% were seen once, and the ten largest hold about 0.2%. Sequences were obtained from T cells isolated from PBMCs. These receptors were obtained from a human donor in good health. Both conserved end residues are trimmed from each CDR3. The D gene is left open where the match is weak.

v_gene	j_gene	d_gene	CDR3aa
TRBV15	TRBJ2-2	NA	ATSRDRDTGELF
TRBV7-8	TRBJ1-2	TRBD1	ASSLIRQGPAH
TRBV28	TRBJ1-1	NA	ASSSRTVGLNTEAF
TRBV5-1	TRBJ2-7	TRBD2	ASSLAVRTSGTYEQY
TRBV28	TRBJ2-7	TRBD1	ASSHRGTVEQY
TRBV9	TRBJ1-2	TRBD1	ASRAGTGGINYGYT
TRBV28	TRBJ1-1	NA	ASSREGLEAF
TRBV7-9	TRBJ1-4	NA	ASSLVVLRGSEKLF
TRBV10-3	TRBJ2-2	NA	AITQTGSNTGELF
TRBV10-2	TRBJ2-7	TRBD2	ASSGKATSGASYEQY
TRBV5-1	TRBJ2-7	TRBD1	ASSQGQGRSYEQY
TRBV14	TRBJ2-7	NA	ASSPRTIAYEQY
TRBV7-3	TRBJ1-1	NA	ASSLRAEQYEAF
TRBV5-4	TRBJ2-7	TRBD1	ASSSGTGSFYEQY
TRBV5-1	TRBJ2-7	TRBD1	ASSSGDRVHEQY
TRBV6-5	TRBJ1-1	NA	ATADSMNTEAF
TRBV5-6	TRBJ2-1	NA	ASSLVSWDMYNEQF
TRBV5-1	TRBJ2-7	NA	ASSYTRQGHEQY
TRBV6-5	TRBJ1-2	TRBD1	ASSYSQGAVGYT
TRBV5-6	TRBJ2-7	NA	ASTSSSSYEQY
TRBV5-6	TRBJ2-7	NA	ASSPGHYEQY
TRBV13	TRBJ1-1	TRBD1	ASRPTGALSNTEAF